This passage covers 13 T cell receptor beta chains from one sample sequenced in a study of cytomegalovirus exposure and HLA in healthy donors. The PCR had 60 Vbeta and 13 Jbeta primers. Libraries were prepared by immunoSEQ multiplex PCR; TCRdb keeps only in-frame clonotypes and omits some of them. The profile shows almost 200,000 clones, 79% of them singletons. Sample: PBMCs. Receptors originate from a woman younger than 45 in good health and CMV-seropositive.

This sequence joins TRBV19 and TRBJ2-3; TRBD2 matches at 9 bases. CDR3 length: 18 amino acids. Germline-derived CDR1 and CDR2 are LNHDA and SQIVND (reference sequence). V shed 3 bases, J shed 3 bases, and the junction held 13 bases outside the gene matches. This CDR3 is CASSIKFWREGRTDTQYF. CDR3 bases: TGTGCCAGTAGTATTAAGTTTTGGCGGGAGGGCCGGACAGATACGCAGTATTTT. The variable domain in full, completed from reference TRBV19 and TRBJ2-3, reads DGGITQSPKYLFRKEGQNVTLSCEQNLNHDAMYWYRQDPGQGLRLIYYSQIVNDFQKGDIAEGYSVSREKKESFPLTVTSAQKNPTAFYLCASSIKFWREGRTDTQYFGPGTRLTVL.

The chain is built from TRBV5-4 and TRBJ2-7; TRBD2 aligns across 10 bases. There are 17 residues in the CDR3. From germline, CDR1 is SGHNT and CDR2 YYREEE (reference sequence). With V trimmed by 4 bases and J by 5 bases, 15 bases remained unmatched. The CDR3 sequence is CASSPLVLAGERNEQYF. Here the CDR3 DNA reads TGTGCCAGCAGCCCACTCGTCCTAGCGGGAGAACGGAACGAGCAGTACTTC.

This chain joins TRBV19 and TRBJ1-1; 9 bases are shared with TRBD1. The ends lost 10 bases at V and 8 bases at J; junction bases unmatched: 8. CDR3 size: 12 residues. Germline values: CDR1 LNHDA, CDR2 SQIVND (reference sequence). The DNA of the CDR3 is TGTGCCACCTCCGGGACAGGGCTAGAAGCTTTCTTT. This codes for CATSGTGLEAFF.

The chain links TRBV27 to TRBJ2-7; D not certain. V shed 6 bases and J shed 1 base, with 19 bases lying between them. Germline lookup yields CDR1 MNHEY and CDR2 SMNVEV (reference sequence). This CDR3 comprises 16 residues. CDR3 region: CASSLAASRPSYEQYF. CDR3 DNA: TGTGCCAGCAGCTTAGCCGCCTCTAGGCCGTCCTACGAGCAGTACTTC.

This sequence joins TRBV14 and TRBJ1-3; 8 nucleotides line up with TRBD1. V lost 8 bases and J lost 2; bases outside the gene matches: 5. The CDR3 covers 14 residues. Germline assignment: CDR1 SGHDN and CDR2 FVKESK. In nucleotides, the CDR3 is TGTGCCAGCCGAACACAGGGGGCTGGAAACACCATATATTTT. Amino acids: CASRTQGAGNTIYF.

V gene TRBV29-1 combines with J gene TRBJ2-1, with D possibly being TRBD1 (5 bases). This CDR3 is built from 15 residues. V lost 3 bases to trimming and J lost 0 bases, with 12 bases between them. Germline V lookup: CDR1 SQVTM, CDR2 ANQGSEA. The CDR3: CSVDQGESSYNEQFF. For the CDR3, the DNA is TGCAGCGTTGATCAGGGCGAAAGCTCCTACAATGAGCAGTTCTTC.

This clone was seen a few times. The chain has TRBV5-4 and TRBJ2-3; D is unclear. Per the germline V gene, CDR1 is SGHNT and CDR2 is YYREEE (reference sequence). The ends were cut back, 4 bases at V and 2 bases at J, with 8 bases in the middle. This CDR3 comprises 13 residues. The CDR3 spells CASSPRFTDTQYF. CDR3 nucleotides: TGTGCCAGCAGCCCCAGGTTCACAGATACGCAGTATTTT.

The chain has TRBV18 and TRBJ2-5; 7 bases are a match to TRBD1. The DNA end lines up better with TRBJ2-7; the J call may be wrong. The CDR3 consists of 16 residues. Germline CDR1 reads KGHSH; CDR2 reads LQKENI. The CDR3 loop reads CASSQRGAAGGYEQYF. In DNA, the CDR3 is TGTGCCAGCTCACAGAGAGGTGCGGCAGGGGGCTACGAGCAGTACTTC.

The CDR3 spells CASSETGIFGGETQYF. The CDR3 DNA sequence: TGCGCCAGCAGTGAGACAGGGATCTTTGGTGGAGAGACCCAGTACTTC. The chain uses TRBV10-2 and TRBJ2-5, with a weak D call TRBD1 (6 bases). The CDR3 sequence is 16 residues long. The V gene's germline CDR1 is WSHSY and CDR2 SAAADI. The germline V and J ends were trimmed by 2 bases and 4 bases, with 17 bases remaining between them.

This chain links TRBV9 with TRBJ1-1; D is unclear. V was pared by 0 bases and J by 4 bases, with 16 bases between. Germline lookup yields CDR1 SGDLS and CDR2 YYNGEE. This CDR3 has 16 residues. CDR3 nucleotides: TGTGCCAGCAGCGTAGGTGGTTCCCCGCGAGGCACTGAAGCTTTCTTT. Amino acids: CASSVGGSPRGTEAFF. Full variable domain (remainder filled in from reference TRBV9 and TRBJ1-1): DSGVTQTPKHLITATGQRVTLRCSPRSGDLSVYWYQQSLDQGLQFLIQYYNGEERAKGNILERFSAQQFPDLHSELNLSSLELGDSALYFCASSVGGSPRGTEAFFGQGTRLTVV.

This clone was counted a single time. The V call is TRBV7-9, the J call TRBJ2-3; no reliable D call. This CDR3 is built from 13 residues. Deletions cut 1 base from V and 3 bases from J, with 5 bases between. Germline V CDR1 and CDR2: SEHNR, FQNEAQ (reference sequence). CDR3 amino acids: CASSLVSTDTQYF. In DNA form, the CDR3 reads TGTGCCAGCAGCTTAGTTAGTACAGATACGCAGTATTTT.

The V gene is TRBV5-1, the J gene TRBJ2-2; D is undetermined. With 0 bases removed from V and 1 base from J, the gap between germline ends came to 4 bases. This CDR3 has 14 amino acids. Looked up from germline, CDR1 is SGHRS and CDR2 is YFSETQ. CDR3 DNA: TGCGCCAGCAGCTTGGATAAGAACACCGGGGAGCTGTTTTTT. Its protein product is CASSLDKNTGELFF.

The genes are TRBV6-5 and TRBJ1-5; D gene ambiguous. Germline CDR1 MNHEY, CDR2 SVGAGI. The CDR3 is 13 residues long. The ends were cut back, 6 bases at V and 5 bases at J, with 11 bases in the middle. The DNA of the CDR3 is TGTGCCAGCAGACCCGACGGAGATCAGCCCCAGCATTTT. It is translated as CASRPDGDQPQHF.